The 8 T cell receptor beta chains in this list originate from one sample, sequenced in a study of T-cell memory formation after mild COVID-19. Each CDR3 protein is one row after TCRdb ran MiXCR on the 5' RACE reads. This table holds around 310,000 distinct CDR3 sequences, roughly an eighth found once. The sequencing sample was made of PBMCs or a T cell subset sorted from them (not recorded which). The receptors originated from a man in his late teens or twenties who had mild COVID-19 (a few samples of this study predate the infection). Cell type and time point are not known.

The chain carries TRBV3-1 and TRBJ1-4, with D perhaps TRBD1 (5 bases). The CDR3 extends over 14 amino acids. Germline values: CDR1 LGHDT, CDR2 YNNKEL (reference sequence). V lost 2 bases and J 8 bases, leaving 12 bases between the germline ends. CDR3 DNA sequence: TGTGCCAGCAGCCAAACAGGCCCAAGGGAAAAACTGTTTTTT. As protein: CASSQTGPREKLFF.

This clonotype was seen ten or more times. The chain recombines TRBV7-9 with TRBJ2-1; 7 bases map to TRBD2. This CDR3 has 16 residues. V gave up 5 bases and J gave up 5 bases; unmatched junction bases: 12. Germline values: CDR1 SEHNR, CDR2 FQNEAQ (reference sequence). The chain's CDR3 is CASSQEDWGGHNEQFF. The CDR3 DNA reads TGTGCCAGCAGCCAAGAGGACTGGGGGGGACACAATGAGCAGTTCTTC.

This clonotype was counted a few times. The rearrangement joins TRBV7-2 to TRBJ1-3, with D uncertain. CDR3 size: 15 residues. The V end lost 3 bases, the J end lost 3 bases, and 12 bases lay between the germline ends. Germline V gives CDR1 SGHTA, CDR2 FQGNSA. CDR3 nucleotides: TGTGCCAGCAGCTTTGCAGCTCTATTTGGAAACACCATATATTTT. Protein product: CASSFAALFGNTIYF.

This clonotype was recorded a few times. The chain joins TRBV20-1 to TRBJ2-5; D call uncertain. The germline V gene encodes CDR1 DFQATT and CDR2 SNEGSKA (reference sequence). The ends were cut back, 1 base at V and 5 bases at J, with 11 bases in the middle. The CDR3 length is 13 residues. The CDR3 sequence is CSARGDSSETQYF. DNA of the CDR3: TGCAGTGCTAGAGGGGATAGCTCGGAGACCCAGTACTTC.

This chain joins TRBV9 and TRBJ1-2; 7 bases match TRBD1. Germline assignment: CDR1 SGDLS and CDR2 YYNGEE. This CDR3 is built from 16 residues. V lost 0 bases to trimming and J lost 0 bases; unmatched junction nucleotides: 5. The DNA for the CDR3 is TGTGCCAGCAGCGTAGACAACAGGGGTGCTAACTATGGCTACACCTTC. Translation: CASSVDNRGANYGYTF.

The chain combines TRBV12-3 or TRBV12-4 with TRBJ1-1; D is perhaps TRBD1 (5 bases). The V gene lost 5 bases and the J gene lost 5 bases, with 9 bases spanning the gap. The CDR3 runs to 12 residues. CDR3 loop: CASSGRETEAFF. The CDR3 DNA follows: TGTGCCAGCAGTGGCAGGGAGACTGAAGCTTTCTTT.

This chain joins TRBV7-3 and TRBJ2-7; D might be TRBD1 (6 bases). Germline CDR1 and CDR2: SGHTA and FQGTGA. Trimming pared 5 bases from V and 4 bases from J, leaving 18 bases between. This CDR3 is 15 amino acids long. CDR3 DNA sequence: TGTGCCAGCAGCGCAACCCCGGACAGATTTTACGAGCAGTACTTC. Translating it yields CASSATPDRFYEQYF. The full variable domain, completed using reference TRBV7-3 and TRBJ2-7, is GAGVSQTPSNKVTEKGKYVELRCDPISGHTALYWYRQSLGQGPEFLIYFQGTGAADDSGLPNDRFFAVRPEGSVSTLKIQRTERGDSAVYLCASSATPDRFYEQYFGPGTRLTVT.

This clonotype occurred a few times. The chain employs TRBV7-8 and TRBJ2-3; D may be TRBD2 (6 bases). This CDR3 region has 17 residues. V was cut by 4 bases and J by 0 bases, with 17 bases left in between. The V gene's germline CDR1 is SGHVS and CDR2 FQNEAQ. For the CDR3, the DNA is TGTGCCAGCAGCTCCCCTCGGGACTCTGCTAGCACAGATACGCAGTATTTT. Translating it yields CASSSPRDSASTDTQYF.